One and the same sample provided the 27 T cell receptor beta chains below, sequenced in a study of human T cells and chemical hapten exposure (dated by TCRdb to about 2021). Interpreted using the paper, the time point label stands for: patch test 1, 2 weeks after DPC sensitization. The treatment or condition label of this sample denotes: therapeutic diphenylcyclopropenone sensitization with weekly scalp DPC. Receptor libraries were prepared by RACE. The instrument was a NextSeq 500. TCRdb passed the public sequencing reads through fastp at Q25 and MiXCR, retaining productive beta sequences. Rows are combined by CDR3 protein, so each entry shows the most common genes and DNA. The sample table contains fewer than 130,000 distinct CDR3 sequences; only one count was recorded for approximately 9.9% of them. Around 3.5% of the sample is held by the ten biggest clonotypes. The sequencing used whole blood, collected in connection with sensitization to the hapten diphenylcyclopropenone (DPC). The source of these receptors is a woman aged 40-49 years with alopecia areata. Some clones in this sample may be carry-over from other donors' samples.

This clonotype occurred a few times. The chain has TRBV7-2 and TRBJ1-2; 8 bases agree with TRBD1. In germline, CDR1 is SGHTA, CDR2 FQGNSA. V was clipped by 5 bases and J by 3 bases; unmatched bases: 5. The CDR3 covers 14 residues. CDR3 residues: CASSPRTGHYGYTF. The CDR3 DNA sequence: TGTGCCAGCAGCCCGCGGACAGGGCACTATGGCTACACCTTC.

The table lists this clonotype with a few counts. V gene TRBV7-8 combines with J gene TRBJ1-1; D not certain. The germline CDR1 and CDR2 sequences are SGHVS and FQNEAQ. The V end was cut by 4 bases, the J end by 1 base, with 10 bases between. The CDR3 consists of 14 residues. CDR3 region: CASSSFVGNTEAFF. The CDR3 DNA sequence: TGTGCCAGCAGCTCCTTCGTTGGGAACACTGAAGCTTTCTTT.

This clonotype has ten or more counts. V and J are TRBV11-2 and TRBJ2-2; D is possibly TRBD2 (5 bases). CDR1 is SGHAT, CDR2 FQNNGV, per germline. V lost 3 bases, J lost 4 bases, and 9 bases lay in between. The CDR3 is 14 amino acids. The CDR3 coding sequence is TGTGCCAGCAGCTTCGGGATGAGCACCGGGGAGCTGTTTTTT. Translating it yields CASSFGMSTGELFF. The variable domain in full, with the rest retrieved from reference TRBV11-2 and TRBJ2-2, is EAGVAQSPRYKIIEKRQSVAFWCNPISGHATLYWYQQILGQGPKLLIQFQNNGVVDDSQLPKDRFSAERLKGVDSTLKIQPAKLEDSAVYLCASSFGMSTGELFFGEGSRLTVL.

This chain uses TRBV20-1 with TRBJ2-7; TRBD1 matches 10 bases. Germline CDR1 is DFQATT and CDR2 is SNEGSKA (reference sequence). V shed 1 base, J shed 4 bases, and the junction held 19 bases outside the gene matches. This CDR3 region has 19 residues. In nucleotides, the CDR3 is TGCAGTGCTAGAGTTAGGAGGGACAGGGGAACCCTTGATGGGTACGAGCAGTACTTC. Its translation: CSARVRRDRGTLDGYEQYF.

V is TRBV20-1 and J is TRBJ2-1, with 8 bases aligning to TRBD1. Germline V gene lookup returns CDR1 DFQATT and CDR2 SNEGSKA (reference sequence). The CDR3 extends over 12 amino acids. J was trimmed by 12 bases and V by 6 bases; bases with no gene match: 10. The CDR3 region has the DNA TGCAGTGCAATGGACCTCGGACAGGGGCAGTTCTTC. The encoded protein is CSAMDLGQGQFF.

At least ten counts were recorded for this clonotype. The gene calls are TRBV2 and TRBJ2-5, with TRBD1 identical over 7 bases. Germline trimming cut 6 bases from V and 1 base from J; bases unmatched to any gene: 5. The germline V gene has CDR1 SNHLY and CDR2 FYNNEI. There are 14 residues in the CDR3. This CDR3 reads CASRITGAQETQYF. The CDR3, as DNA: TGTGCCAGCAGGATCACAGGGGCCCAAGAGACCCAGTACTTC.

This clonotype showed up many times. This chain connects TRBV24-1 to TRBJ2-1; tentatively, D is TRBD2 (7 bases). The CDR3 sequence is 14 residues long. V lost 9 bases to trimming and J lost 5 bases, with 16 bases between them. CDR1 is KGHDR, CDR2 SFDVKD, per germline. CDR3: CATGPTGRDNEQFF. The DNA of the CDR3 is TGTGCCACCGGTCCAACAGGGAGGGACAATGAGCAGTTCTTC.

This clonotype appeared many times. CDR3 nucleotides: TGTGCCAGCAGTTACATCCCCACCCCGACCGGGGAGCTGTTTTTT. Its protein product is CASSYIPTPTGELFF. This chain joins TRBV6-5 and TRBJ2-2; no reliable D call. CDR1 is MNHEY and CDR2 is SVGAGI in the germline V gene. V was pared by 2 bases and J by 5 bases, with 12 bases between. CDR3 length equals 15 residues.

This clonotype showed up just a few times. V usage is TRBV6-5 and J usage is TRBJ2-7; 12 nucleotides line up with TRBD2. This CDR3 has 14 amino acids. V shed 7 bases and J 6 bases; nucleotides not matched to a gene: 7. Looked up from germline, CDR1 is MNHEY and CDR2 is SVGAGI. The CDR3: CASTPSGRAPEQYF. The CDR3 DNA reads as TGTGCCAGCACTCCTAGCGGGAGGGCCCCCGAGCAGTACTTC.

As concerns this clonotype: A read error may produce the germline difference seen at one junction end. V gene TRBV2 combines with J gene TRBJ2-7, with TRBD2 identical over 10 bases. The CDR3 has 11 residues. Germline CDR1 and CDR2: SNHLY and FYNNEI. The CDR3 is CASSELAGASF. The CDR3 DNA follows: TGTGCCAGCAGTGAACTAGCGGGGGCGTCCTTC.

This clonotype was detected many times. The chain couples TRBV6-2 or TRBV6-3 to TRBJ2-7; TRBD2 agrees at 13 bases. Germline V lookup: CDR1 MNHEY, CDR2 SVGEGT. After removal of 0 bases from V and 2 bases from J, the junction contained 7 bases not matched to a gene. This CDR3 comprises 18 residues. This CDR3 is CASSYSRLAGGQTYEQYF. As DNA, the CDR3 is TGTGCCAGCAGTTACTCGAGACTAGCGGGGGGCCAAACCTACGAGCAGTACTTC.

This clonotype was recorded many times. The CDR3 region has the DNA TGTGCCAGCAGTTACTCCGCCTACGAGCAGTACTTC. Translating gives CASSYSAYEQYF. The chain recombines TRBV6-2 or TRBV6-3 with TRBJ2-7; D unclear. Germline values: CDR1 MNHEY, CDR2 SVGEGT. The CDR3 loop spans 12 amino acids. Trimming shortened V by 0 bases and J by 2 bases, and 2 bases separated the two germline ends.

This clonotype was counted ten times or more. The V call is TRBV15, the J call TRBJ2-3; D may be TRBD1 (6 bases). Trimming left V 3 bases short and J 4 bases short, with 8 bases between. This CDR3 contains 13 residues. CDR1 and CDR2 from the germline V gene are LNHNV and YYDKDF (reference sequence). In DNA, the CDR3 is TGTGCCACCAGCAGGAGGGGGTCAGATACGCAGTATTTT. Its protein is CATSRRGSDTQYF.

This clonotype was found a few times. The rearrangement joins TRBV7-2 to TRBJ2-3; D perhaps matches TRBD1 (5 bases). This CDR3 contains 17 residues. The germline gives CDR1 SGHTA, CDR2 FQGNSA. The germline V and J ends were trimmed by 1 base and 3 bases, with 17 bases remaining between them. For the CDR3, the DNA is TGTGCCAGCAGCTTAGAGGGGATGGGATTGGGAACAGATACGCAGTATTTT. Its translation is CASSLEGMGLGTDTQYF.

J is TRBJ2-7 and V is TRBV9; maybe TRBD2 (6 bases). The CDR3 has 14 residues. V lost 0 bases to trimming and J lost 1 base, with 8 bases between them. Germline loops: CDR1 SGDLS, CDR2 YYNGEE. The CDR3 DNA sequence: TGTGCCAGCAGCGTAGATGCGGGATCCTACGAGCAGTACTTC. It translates to CASSVDAGSYEQYF.

This clonotype was seen many times. The chain has TRBV27 and TRBJ2-1; D is perhaps TRBD1 or TRBD2 (5 bases each). The germline CDR1 and CDR2 sequences are MNHEY and SMNVEV (reference sequence). Trimming took 10 bases from V and 0 from J, leaving 16 bases between them. This CDR3 region has 15 residues. CDR3 amino acids: CATNRRDRSYNEQFF. The CDR3 DNA sequence: TGTGCCACCAACAGAAGGGACCGCTCCTACAATGAGCAGTTCTTC.

This clonotype was counted ten times or more. The genes are TRBV12-3 or TRBV12-4 and TRBJ2-4; D is unresolved. The ends were cut back, 2 bases at V and 0 bases at J, with 8 bases in the middle. The CDR3 is 15 residues long. The DNA of the CDR3 is TGTGCCAGCAGTTTAAATTCCGGAGCCAAAAACATTCAGTACTTC. This gives the protein CASSLNSGAKNIQYF.

This clonotype has only a few counts. The chain has TRBV7-2 and TRBJ2-3; perhaps TRBD1 as D (7 bases). The CDR3 is 16 amino acids. V was pared by 2 bases and J by 6 bases, with 18 bases between. Per the germline V gene, CDR1 is SGHTA and CDR2 is FQGNSA. CDR3 DNA: TGTGCCAGCAGCTTACGACCAGGGGGGAGCGGGGATACGCAGTATTTT. This encodes CASSLRPGGSGDTQYF. Looking up the rest from reference TRBV7-2 and TRBJ2-3 gives the full variable domain: GAGVSQSPSNKVTEKGKDVELRCDPISGHTALYWYRQSLGQGLEFLIYFQGNSAPDKSGLPSDRFSAERTGGSVSTLTIQRTQQEDSAVYLCASSLRPGGSGDTQYFGPGTRLTVL.

The V gene is TRBV28, the J gene TRBJ2-3, with no clear D. The V gene's germline CDR1 is MDHEN and CDR2 SYDVKM. V was pared by 5 bases and J by 5 bases, with 17 bases between. The CDR3 loop spans 15 amino acids. The CDR3 nucleotides read TGTGCCAGCAGTCCAACCTCACCGACCAGAGATACGCAGTATTTT. Protein product: CASSPTSPTRDTQYF.

This clonotype appeared many times. V is TRBV28 and J is TRBJ1-2, with D unclear. Deletions cut 7 bases from V and 0 bases from J, with 9 bases between. Germline loops: CDR1 MDHEN, CDR2 SYDVKM. The CDR3 covers 13 residues. CDR3: CASTEEANYGYTF. As DNA, the CDR3 is TGTGCCAGCACGGAGGAAGCTAACTATGGCTACACCTTC.

This clonotype was seen many times. The chain links TRBV20-1 to TRBJ2-1, with 7 bases aligning to TRBD2. Germline assignment: CDR1 DFQATT and CDR2 SNEGSKA (reference sequence). The CDR3 totals 13 residues. The CDR3 here is CSPSGATGDEQFF. CDR3 nucleotide sequence: TGCAGCCCCAGCGGGGCTACCGGCGATGAGCAGTTCTTC.

This clonotype was counted between two and nine times. The rearrangement links TRBV20-1 to TRBJ2-5; a weak D match, TRBD2 (5 bases). The CDR3 covers 14 residues. Per germline, CDR1 DFQATT and CDR2 SNEGSKA (reference sequence). V lost 3 bases and J 1 base, leaving 12 bases between the germline ends. The CDR3 nucleotides read TGCAGTGCTAGTTTTAGCGTCTCCCAAGAGACCCAGTACTTC. It codes for CSASFSVSQETQYF.

This clonotype was picked up many times. Written as DNA, the CDR3 is TGTGCCATCAGTGACGAAGGAGGATCGAACACTGAAGCTTTCTTT. Translation gives CAISDEGGSNTEAFF. V and J are TRBV10-3 and TRBJ1-1; no reliable D call. CDR1 and CDR2 from the germline V gene are ENHRY and SYGVKD. CDR3 length: 15 amino acids. V lost 3 bases and J lost 1, with 12 bases in between.

The V and J genes are TRBV2 and TRBJ2-3, with TRBD2 as a possible D gene (5 bases). Germline loops: CDR1 SNHLY, CDR2 FYNNEI. This CDR3 comprises 15 residues. The V and J ends lost 2 bases and 2 bases respectively, with 11 bases between them. The CDR3 region has the DNA TGTGCCAGCAGTGAATGGAGCGGAAACACAGATACGCAGTATTTT. Translation gives CASSEWSGNTDTQYF.

This clonotype showed up just a few times. V usage is TRBV2 and J usage is TRBJ1-5; unclear D gene. V lost 6 bases and J lost 1, with 7 bases in between. This CDR3 comprises 13 residues. Germline V gene lookup returns CDR1 SNHLY and CDR2 FYNNEI. The CDR3, as DNA: TGTGCCAGCAGAGTATGGAGCAATCAGCCCCAGCATTTT. Translated: CASRVWSNQPQHF.

This clonotype was counted a few times. The V and J genes are TRBV9 and TRBJ1-5; D is undetermined. The CDR3 is made up of 15 amino acids. CDR1 and CDR2 (germline): SGDLS, YYNGEE. Trimming pared 4 bases from V and 0 bases from J, leaving 11 bases between. The DNA of the CDR3 is TGTGCCAGCAGCCCCTCGGCTGCTAGCAATCAGCCCCAGCATTTT. It encodes CASSPSAASNQPQHF.

The chain is built from TRBV7-2 and TRBJ2-4, with TRBD1 identical over 9 bases. CDR1 SGHTA and CDR2 FQGNSA come from the germline V gene. V dropped 4 bases and J dropped 9; count of bases not matched to a gene: 7. This CDR3 is 14 amino acids long. CDR3 sequence: CASSSGQGMGIQYF. The CDR3 DNA reads TGTGCCAGCAGCTCGGGACAGGGTATGGGCATTCAGTACTTC.